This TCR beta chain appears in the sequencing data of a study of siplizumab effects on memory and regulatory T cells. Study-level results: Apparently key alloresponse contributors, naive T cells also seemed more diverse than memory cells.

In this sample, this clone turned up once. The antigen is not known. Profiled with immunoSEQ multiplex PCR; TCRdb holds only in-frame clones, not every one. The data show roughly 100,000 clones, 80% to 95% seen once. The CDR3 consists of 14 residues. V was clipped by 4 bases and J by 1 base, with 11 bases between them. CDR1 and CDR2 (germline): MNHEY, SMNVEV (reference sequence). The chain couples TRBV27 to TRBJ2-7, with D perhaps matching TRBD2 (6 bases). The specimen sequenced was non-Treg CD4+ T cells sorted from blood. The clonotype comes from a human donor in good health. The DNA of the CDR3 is TGTGCCAGCAGTTCCCCCGGGACTTCCTACGAGCAGTACTTC. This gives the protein CASSSPGTSYEQYF.